This entry lists 19 T cell receptor beta chains sequenced from one sample in a study of vaccination and CD4 T cells after COVID-19 (dated 2022 in TCRdb). The treatment or condition label corresponds to: roughly ten-day PBMC culture with coronavirus spike peptide pools or control peptides (ViraFEST assay). These TCRs' antigens remain unknown. The receptor library was made with PCR. TCRdb names Illumina iSeq 100 as the instrument used. DNA from cultured CD4+ T cells underwent TCR sequencing with the Oncomine TCR Beta short-read assay at the Johns Hopkins FTIC core. The public reads were quality trimmed at Q25 with fastp and then assembled into clones with MiXCR by TCRdb, keeping productive beta chains. Identical CDR3 protein sequences are pooled into one entry, listed with their most common genes and DNA. In all, the sample holds fewer than 15,000 distinct CDR3 sequences, and about half of those were seen once. Of the sample, 28% is held by the ten largest clones.

The sequenced material came from CD4+ T cells from blood, cultured in vitro. These receptors originate from a human donor who had recovered from COVID-19.

This clonotype has more than one count but fewer than ten. The chain uses TRBV21-1 and TRBJ1-1; the D call TRBD1 from the table was never checked on the DNA. TRBV21-1 is a pseudogene locus. CDR3 length: 15 amino acids. The DNA of the CDR3 is TGTGCCAGCAGCAAAGGAGGCAGGGGGCACGGTGAAGCTTTCTTT. Amino acids: CASSKGGRGHGEAFF.

The chain couples TRBV29-1 to TRBJ2-2; D perhaps matches TRBD1 (6 bases). From germline, CDR1 is SQVTM and CDR2 ANQGSEA. Trimming removed 5 bases from V and 1 base from J, with 14 bases in between. This CDR3 spans 15 amino acids. The CDR3 DNA reads TGCAGCGTTAAGTTGCAGGGGCTGAACACCGGGGAGCTGTTTTTT. Protein: CSVKLQGLNTGELFF.

V usage is TRBV11-2 and J usage is TRBJ2-3; the match to TRBD1 covers 8 bases. The length of the CDR3 is 14 residues. The trim removed 2 bases at V and 6 bases at J, leaving 4 bases unmatched. Looked up from germline, CDR1 is SGHAT and CDR2 is FQNNGV. The CDR3 DNA is TGTGCCAGCAGCTTACAGGGGGCTACGGATACGCAGTATTTT. It encodes CASSLQGATDTQYF. The entire variable domain, with the rest obtained from reference TRBV11-2 and TRBJ2-3, is as follows: EAGVAQSPRYKIIEKRQSVAFWCNPISGHATLYWYQQILGQGPKLLIQFQNNGVVDDSQLPKDRFSAERLKGVDSTLKIQPAKLEDSAVYLCASSLQGATDTQYFGPGTRLTVL.

V is TRBV19 and J is TRBJ1-5; unclear D gene. CDR1 is LNHDA and CDR2 is SQIVND in the germline V gene (reference sequence). The CDR3 has 11 residues. V lost 8 bases, J lost 4 bases, and 6 bases lay in between. CDR3 nucleotide sequence: TGTGCCAGTTATAAGAATCAGCCCCAGCATTTT. It is translated as CASYKNQPQHF.

The table lists this clonotype with a few counts. The rearrangement links TRBV11-3 to TRBJ2-5, with D unclear. The CDR3 spans 14 residues. Per the germline V gene, CDR1 is SGHNT and CDR2 is YENEEA. V gave up 0 bases and J gave up 1 base, with 6 bases separating them. CDR3 bases: TGTGCCAGCAGCTTAGAGTCCCCCCAAGAGACCCAGTACTTC. Translating gives CASSLESPQETQYF.

This chain uses TRBV19 with TRBJ2-1; the D is unclear. CDR1 is LNHDA, CDR2 SQIVND, per germline (reference sequence). The CDR3 is 13 amino acids. Trimming removed 5 bases at V and 8 bases at J, with 13 bases between. Here the CDR3 reads CASSLLPGYEQFF. CDR3 in DNA: TGTGCCAGTAGTCTCCTTCCGGGCTATGAGCAGTTCTTC.

This clonotype was seen more than once but under ten times. The chain has TRBV20-1 and TRBJ2-3, with 7 bases matching TRBD2. The CDR3 has 15 residues. The V segment lost 0 bases and the J segment 2 bases; nucleotides outside the gene matches: 5. Looked up from germline, CDR1 is DFQATT and CDR2 is SNEGSKA (reference sequence). CDR3 coding DNA: TGCAGTGCTAGAGATGGGGCGGGGGACACAGATACGCAGTATTTT. This gives the protein CSARDGAGDTDTQYF.

This clonotype was seen a few times. The J gene is TRBJ1-5, the V gene TRBV30; D is undetermined. Germline-derived CDR1 and CDR2 are GTSNPN and SVGIG (reference sequence). The length of the CDR3 is 16 residues. Trimming stripped 4 bases from V and 4 bases from J, with 20 bases between. CDR3 in amino acids: CAWKAAVSGWNQPQHF. The CDR3 nucleotides read TGTGCCTGGAAGGCGGCGGTTAGCGGATGGAATCAGCCCCAGCATTTT.

This clonotype was found a few times. The chain recombines TRBV2 with TRBJ2-1, with a possible D match to TRBD1 (6 bases). CDR1 and CDR2 (germline): SNHLY, FYNNEI. Trimming cost V 6 bases and J 9 bases, with 12 bases left between them. This CDR3 is built from 12 residues. The CDR3 is CASRDSLREQFF. The DNA of the CDR3 is TGTGCCAGCAGGGACAGTTTACGTGAGCAGTTCTTC. The full variable domain, in which reference TRBV2 and TRBJ2-1 provide the parts outside the CDR3, is EPEVTQTPSHQVTQMGQEVILRCVPISNHLYFYWYRQILGQKVEFLVSFYNNEISEKSEIFDDQFSVERPDGSNFTLKIRSTKLEDSAMYFCASRDSLREQFFGPGTRLTVL.

V and J are TRBV6-1 and TRBJ1-2, with a tentative D call TRBD1 (5 bases). CDR1 and CDR2 (germline): MNHNS, SASEGT. V lost 5 bases to trimming and J lost 3 bases, with 19 bases between them. The CDR3 extends over 16 amino acids. Here the CDR3 reads CASSRTRDGIYYGYTF. The CDR3 DNA sequence: TGTGCCAGCAGTCGTACCCGGGACGGAATTTACTATGGCTACACCTTC.

V is TRBV30 and J is TRBJ1-6; D possibly corresponds to TRBD1 (6 bases). V was clipped by 3 bases and J by 10 bases, with 19 bases between them. CDR3 length: 15 amino acids. The germline V gene encodes CDR1 GTSNPN and CDR2 SVGIG (reference sequence). As DNA, the CDR3 is TGTGCCTGGAGGGACCCGGGACAATCGGGGTCACCCCTCCACTTT. Translated, it gives CAWRDPGQSGSPLHF.

The genes are TRBV9 and TRBJ2-7; D gene ambiguous. This CDR3 is built from 14 residues. Germline lookup yields CDR1 SGDLS and CDR2 YYNGEE. V shed 4 bases and J shed 3 bases, with 14 bases lying between them. The CDR3 DNA sequence: TGTGCCAGCAGCCAAACCCAAGCCGGCTACGAGCAGTACTTC. Translation: CASSQTQAGYEQYF.

The CDR3 region has the DNA TGTGCCTGGAGCCGGGACAGGGTCTATGGCTACACCTTC. Its protein product is CAWSRDRVYGYTF. V usage is TRBV30 and J usage is TRBJ1-2; 9 nucleotides align to TRBD1. The junction had 3 bases not matched to a gene; V was cut back by 3 bases and J by 4 bases. Germline CDR1 is GTSNPN and CDR2 is SVGIG (reference sequence). This CDR3 contains 13 residues.

The chain combines TRBV20-1 with TRBJ1-1; D remains unclear. Germline CDR1 reads DFQATT; CDR2 reads SNEGSKA (reference sequence). The CDR3 consists of 12 residues. CDR3 bases: TGCAGGGGCGACTGGAGTAACACTGAAGCTTTCTTT. Protein: CRGDWSNTEAFF.

This clonotype has only a few counts. The CDR3 spells CATRNFHGGSETQYF. The CDR3 bases are TGTGCCACCAGAAATTTCCACGGAGGGAGCGAGACCCAGTACTTC. The chain combines TRBV15 with TRBJ2-5, with D maybe TRBD2 (6 bases). In germline, CDR1 is LNHNV, CDR2 YYDKDF (reference sequence). Trimming removed 6 bases from V and 5 bases from J, with 19 bases in between. The CDR3 runs 15 residues. Full variable domain (missing parts from reference TRBV15 and TRBJ2-5): DAMVIQNPRYQVTQFGKPVTLSCSQTLNHNVMYWYQQKSSQAPKLLFHYYDKDFNNEADTPDNFQSRRPNTSFCFLDIRSPGLGDTAMYLCATRNFHGGSETQYFGPGTRLLVL.

J is TRBJ2-5 and V is TRBV5-4, with 7 bases fitting TRBD1. The CDR3 runs 15 residues. The V segment lost 5 bases and the J segment 0 bases; nucleotides outside the gene matches: 7. Per germline, CDR1 SGHNT and CDR2 YYREEE (reference sequence). CDR3 nucleotide sequence: TGTGCCAGCAGGTCTGGGACAGCCAACCAAGAGACCCAGTACTTC. This sequence encodes CASRSGTANQETQYF.

This clonotype was seen only a few times. The chain recombines TRBV20-1 with TRBJ1-4, with TRBD1 matching over 9 bases. V shed 1 base and J 8 bases; nucleotides not matched to a gene: 5. This CDR3 has 14 residues. CDR1 DFQATT and CDR2 SNEGSKA come from the germline V gene (reference sequence). The CDR3 nucleotides read TGCAGTGCTAGAGGGGACAGGGAGTACGAAAAACTGTTTTTT. It encodes CSARGDREYEKLFF.

This sequence joins TRBV6-2 or TRBV6-3 and TRBJ2-2, with D tentatively TRBD1 or TRBD2 (5 bases each). CDR1 MNHEY and CDR2 SVGEGT come from the germline V gene. With 2 bases removed from V and 0 bases from J, the gap between germline ends came to 10 bases. The CDR3 length is 16 residues. This CDR3 reads CASSYPGTANTGELFF. DNA of the CDR3: TGTGCCAGCAGTTACCCCGGGACGGCGAACACCGGGGAGCTGTTTTTT.

The V and J genes are TRBV7-8 and TRBJ1-5; tentatively, D is TRBD1 (5 bases). Germline CDR1 reads SGHVS; CDR2 reads FQNEAQ. The CDR3 sequence is 18 residues long. The V end lost 5 bases, the J end lost 4 bases, and 24 bases lay between the germline ends. CDR3 nucleotides: TGTGCCAGCAGCCTGGGGGGTTGGACCACAAAGGGGAATCAGCCCCAGCATTTT. This encodes CASSLGGWTTKGNQPQHF.